Given below is one T cell receptor (beta chain) in context. This entry belongs to a study of CD8 T cells in Susac syndrome. The control group consisted of healthy donors matched for age and sex. The germline V gene encodes CDR1 SEHNR and CDR2 FQNEAQ (reference sequence). The CDR3 sequence is 13 residues long. Trimming cost V 3 bases and J 5 bases, with 10 bases left between them. The authors reverse transcribed about 0.5 to 1 ug RNA with random hexamers. immunoSEQ multiplex PCR amplified TCR beta CDR3 across 54 Vbeta, 13 Jbeta. TCRdb re-called the immunoSEQ multiplex PCR reads with MiXCR, one entry per CDR3 protein. This sample has roughly 120,000 distinct CDR3 sequences, with around 95% found just once.

Sequenced sample: CD4+ T cells from PBMCs. The chain links TRBV7-9 to TRBJ2-5, with TRBD1 as a possible D gene (6 bases). The clonotype originates from a human donor in good health. CDR3 sequence: CASSLGTSETQYF. The CDR3 DNA sequence: TGTGCCAGCAGCTTGGGGACAAGTGAGACCCAGTACTTC.